This T cell receptor (beta chain) came from a study of cytomegalovirus exposure and HLA in healthy donors. Use of 60 Vbeta and 13 Jbeta primers characterized the PCR. This table comes from immunoSEQ multiplex PCR, and its TCRdb copy is limited to in-frame clones, with some not included. This table has just over 25,000 clones, approximately 70% appearing once. General study results and limits: Per a later analysis, HLA-associated TCR beta chains showed more clonal expansion than other, equally common TCR beta chains. Per a prior analysis, the majority of TCR beta V segments were productive roughly 90% or roughly 30% of the time.

Details on this clone: Its cognate antigen is unknown.

The CDR3 has 13 residues. Germline V gene sequence: CDR1 SGHAT, CDR2 FQDESV (reference sequence). The J segment lost 7 bases and the V segment lost 5 bases, leaving 7 bases of the junction unmatched. This receptor was taken from a woman aged 45-65 years in good health and CMV-seronegative. The sequenced sample was PBMCs. The V and J genes are TRBV11-1 and TRBJ1-2; 7 bases are a match to TRBD1. CDR3 sequence: CASSATGVGGYTF. CDR3 in DNA: TGTGCCAGCAGCGCCACAGGGGTGGGTGGCTACACCTTC.